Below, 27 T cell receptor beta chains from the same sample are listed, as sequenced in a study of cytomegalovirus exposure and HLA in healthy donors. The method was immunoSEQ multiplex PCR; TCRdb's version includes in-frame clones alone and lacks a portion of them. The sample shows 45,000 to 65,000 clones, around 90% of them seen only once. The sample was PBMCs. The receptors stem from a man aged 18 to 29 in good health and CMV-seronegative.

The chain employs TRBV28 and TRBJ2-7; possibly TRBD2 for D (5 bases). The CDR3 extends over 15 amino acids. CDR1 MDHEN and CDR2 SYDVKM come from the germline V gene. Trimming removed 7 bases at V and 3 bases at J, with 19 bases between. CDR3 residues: CASTLGWENGYEQYF. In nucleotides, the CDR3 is TGTGCCAGCACCTTAGGGTGGGAGAATGGCTACGAGCAGTACTTC.

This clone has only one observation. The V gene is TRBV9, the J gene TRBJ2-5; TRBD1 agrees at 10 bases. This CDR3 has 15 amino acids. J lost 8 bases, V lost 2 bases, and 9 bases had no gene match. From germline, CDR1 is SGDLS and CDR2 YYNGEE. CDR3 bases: TGTGCCAGCAGCGTGACAGGGGGCGCAGGGGGAACCCAGTACTTC. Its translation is CASSVTGGAGGTQYF.

Here the CDR3 reads CAISEPSTRDFGNTIYF. The CDR3 nucleotides read TGTGCCATCAGTGAGCCGAGTACCCGGGACTTTGGAAACACCATATATTTT. The V and J genes are TRBV10-3 and TRBJ1-3, with D tentatively TRBD1 (5 bases). CDR1 and CDR2 from the germline V gene are ENHRY and SYGVKD. Trimming left V 2 bases short and J 3 bases short, with 17 bases between. The CDR3 extends over 17 amino acids.

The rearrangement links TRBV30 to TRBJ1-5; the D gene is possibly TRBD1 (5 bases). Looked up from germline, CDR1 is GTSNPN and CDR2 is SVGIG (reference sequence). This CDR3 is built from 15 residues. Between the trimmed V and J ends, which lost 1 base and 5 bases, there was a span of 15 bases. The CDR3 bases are TGTGCCTGGAGTGAGAAGCAGGGAAGAGATCAGCCCCAGCATTTT. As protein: CAWSEKQGRDQPQHF.

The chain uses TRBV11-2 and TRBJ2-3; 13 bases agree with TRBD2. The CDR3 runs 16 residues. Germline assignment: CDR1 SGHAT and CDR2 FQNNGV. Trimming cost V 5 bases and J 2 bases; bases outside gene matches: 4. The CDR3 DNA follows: TGTGCCAGCAGCCGGGGACTAGCGGGGACCACAGATACGCAGTATTTT. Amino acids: CASSRGLAGTTDTQYF.

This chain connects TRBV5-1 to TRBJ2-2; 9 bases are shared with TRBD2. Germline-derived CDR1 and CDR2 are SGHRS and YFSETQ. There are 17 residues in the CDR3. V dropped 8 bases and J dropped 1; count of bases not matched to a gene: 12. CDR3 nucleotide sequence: TGCGCCAGTAGCCAGACCCCTAGCGGGGTGAACACCGGGGAGCTGTTTTTT. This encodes CASSQTPSGVNTGELFF.

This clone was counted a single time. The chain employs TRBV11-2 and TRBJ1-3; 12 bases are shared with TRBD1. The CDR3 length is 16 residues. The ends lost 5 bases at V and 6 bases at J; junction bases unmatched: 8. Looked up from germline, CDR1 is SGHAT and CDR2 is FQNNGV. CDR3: CASSRGQGASENTIYF. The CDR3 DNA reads TGTGCCAGCAGCCGGGGACAGGGGGCTAGCGAAAACACCATATATTTT.

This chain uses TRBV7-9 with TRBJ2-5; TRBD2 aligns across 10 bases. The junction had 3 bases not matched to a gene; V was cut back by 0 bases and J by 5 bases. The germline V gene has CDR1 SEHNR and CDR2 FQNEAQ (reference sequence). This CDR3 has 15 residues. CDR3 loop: CASSLAASGSETQYF. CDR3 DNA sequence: TGTGCCAGCAGCTTAGCGGCTAGCGGGAGTGAGACCCAGTACTTC.

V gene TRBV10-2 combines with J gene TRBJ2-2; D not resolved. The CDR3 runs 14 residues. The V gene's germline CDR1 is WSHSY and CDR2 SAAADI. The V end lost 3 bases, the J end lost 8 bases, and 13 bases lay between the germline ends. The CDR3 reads CASSDLTGSGELFF. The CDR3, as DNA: TGCGCCAGCAGTGACTTGACCGGGTCAGGGGAGCTGTTTTTT.

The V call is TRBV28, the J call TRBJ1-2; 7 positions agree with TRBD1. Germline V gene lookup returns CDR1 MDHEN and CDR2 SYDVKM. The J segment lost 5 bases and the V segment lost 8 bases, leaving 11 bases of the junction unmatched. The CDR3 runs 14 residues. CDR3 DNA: TGTGCCAGCGAGCCGTTCGGGACAGCGTATGGCTACACCTTC. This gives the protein CASEPFGTAYGYTF.

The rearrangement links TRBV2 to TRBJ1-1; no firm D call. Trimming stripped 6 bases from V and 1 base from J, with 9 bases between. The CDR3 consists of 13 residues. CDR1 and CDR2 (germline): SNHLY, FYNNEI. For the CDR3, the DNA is TGTGCCAGCAGACGACTAGAGAACACTGAAGCTTTCTTT. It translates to CASRRLENTEAFF.

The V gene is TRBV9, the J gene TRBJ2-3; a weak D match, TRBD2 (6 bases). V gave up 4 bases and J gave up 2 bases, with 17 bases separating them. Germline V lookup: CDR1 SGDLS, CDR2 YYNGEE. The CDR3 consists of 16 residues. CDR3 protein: CASSPRRSGLTDTQYF. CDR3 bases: TGTGCCAGCAGCCCAAGACGGAGCGGGCTCACAGATACGCAGTATTTT.

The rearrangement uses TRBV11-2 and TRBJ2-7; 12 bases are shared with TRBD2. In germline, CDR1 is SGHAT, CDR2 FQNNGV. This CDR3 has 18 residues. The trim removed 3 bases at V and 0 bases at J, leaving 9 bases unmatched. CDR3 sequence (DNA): TGTGCCAGCAGCTTCCCGGGACTAGCGGGCCGAAGCTCCTACGAGCAGTACTTC. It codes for CASSFPGLAGRSSYEQYF.

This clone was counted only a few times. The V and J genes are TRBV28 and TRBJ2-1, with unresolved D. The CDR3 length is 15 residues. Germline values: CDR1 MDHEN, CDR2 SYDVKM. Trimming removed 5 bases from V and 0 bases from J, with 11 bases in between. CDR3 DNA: TGTGCCAGCAGTCCCCGTTCGAGCTCCTACAATGAGCAGTTCTTC. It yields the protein CASSPRSSSYNEQFF.

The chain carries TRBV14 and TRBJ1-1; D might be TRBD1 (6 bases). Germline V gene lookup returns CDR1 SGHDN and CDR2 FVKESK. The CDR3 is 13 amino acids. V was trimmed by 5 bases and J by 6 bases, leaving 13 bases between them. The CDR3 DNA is TGTGCCAGCAGCTGGGGGCCGTCGGCTGAAGCTTTCTTT. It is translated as CASSWGPSAEAFF.

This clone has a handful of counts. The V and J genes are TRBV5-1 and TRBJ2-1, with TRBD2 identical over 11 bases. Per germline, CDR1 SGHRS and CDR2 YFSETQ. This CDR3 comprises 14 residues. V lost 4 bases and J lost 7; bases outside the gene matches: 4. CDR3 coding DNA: TGCGCCAGCAGCGGGGCTAGCGGGGGGAATGAGCAGTTCTTC. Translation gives CASSGASGGNEQFF.

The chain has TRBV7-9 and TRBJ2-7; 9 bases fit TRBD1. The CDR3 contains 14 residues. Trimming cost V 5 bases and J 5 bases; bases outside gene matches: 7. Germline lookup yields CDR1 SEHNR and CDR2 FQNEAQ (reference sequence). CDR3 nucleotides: TGTGCCAGCAGCCCCTGGACAGGGGACAACGAGCAGTACTTC. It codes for CASSPWTGDNEQYF. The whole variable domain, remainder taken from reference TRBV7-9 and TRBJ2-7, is DTGVSQNPRHKITKRGQNVTFRCDPISEHNRLYWYRQTLGQGPEFLTYFQNEAQLEKSRLLSDRFSAERPKGSFSTLEIQRTEQGDSAMYLCASSPWTGDNEQYFGPGTRLTVT.

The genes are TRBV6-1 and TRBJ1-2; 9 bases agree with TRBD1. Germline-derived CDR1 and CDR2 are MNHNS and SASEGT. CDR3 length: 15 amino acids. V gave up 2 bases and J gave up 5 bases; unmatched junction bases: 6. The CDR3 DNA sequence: TGTGCCAGCAGTGAAAGGACAGGGGTTACATATGGCTACACCTTC. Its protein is CASSERTGVTYGYTF.

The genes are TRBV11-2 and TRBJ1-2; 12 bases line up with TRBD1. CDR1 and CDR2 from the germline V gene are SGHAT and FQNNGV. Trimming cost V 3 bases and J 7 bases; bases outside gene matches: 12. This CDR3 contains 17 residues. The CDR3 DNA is TGTGCCAGCAGCTTGATGGTCGCCGGGACAGGGGGCCCTGGCTACACCTTC. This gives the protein CASSLMVAGTGGPGYTF.

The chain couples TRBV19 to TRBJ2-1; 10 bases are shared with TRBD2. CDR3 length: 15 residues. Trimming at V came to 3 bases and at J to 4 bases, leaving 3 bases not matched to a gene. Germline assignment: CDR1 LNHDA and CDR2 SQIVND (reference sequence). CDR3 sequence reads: CASSIQLAGYNEQFF. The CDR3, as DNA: TGTGCCAGTAGTATCCAACTAGCGGGATACAATGAGCAGTTCTTC. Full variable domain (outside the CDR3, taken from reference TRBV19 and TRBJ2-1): DGGITQSPKYLFRKEGQNVTLSCEQNLNHDAMYWYRQDPGQGLRLIYYSQIVNDFQKGDIAEGYSVSREKKESFPLTVTSAQKNPTAFYLCASSIQLAGYNEQFFGPGTRLTVL.

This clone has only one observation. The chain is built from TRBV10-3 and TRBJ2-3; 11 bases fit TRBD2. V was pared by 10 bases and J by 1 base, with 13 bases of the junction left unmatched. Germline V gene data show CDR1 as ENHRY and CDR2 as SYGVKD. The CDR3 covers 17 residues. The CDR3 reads CATHSSSGRPGTDTQYF. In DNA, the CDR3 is TGTGCCACCCACTCCTCTAGCGGGAGGCCTGGCACAGATACGCAGTATTTT.

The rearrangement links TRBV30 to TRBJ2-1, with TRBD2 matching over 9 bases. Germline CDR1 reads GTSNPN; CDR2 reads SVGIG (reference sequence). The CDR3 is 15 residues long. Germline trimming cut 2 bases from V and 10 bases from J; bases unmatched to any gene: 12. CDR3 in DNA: TGTGCCTGGAGTAGCCTAGCGGGACTTATCGGAGAGCAGTTCTTC. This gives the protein CAWSSLAGLIGEQFF. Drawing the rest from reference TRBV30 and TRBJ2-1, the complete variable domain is SQTIHQWPATLVQPVGSPLSLECTVEGTSNPNLYWYRQAAGRGLQLLFYSVGIGQISSEVPQNLSASRPQDRQFILSSKKLLLSDSGFYLCAWSSLAGLIGEQFFGPGTRLTVL.

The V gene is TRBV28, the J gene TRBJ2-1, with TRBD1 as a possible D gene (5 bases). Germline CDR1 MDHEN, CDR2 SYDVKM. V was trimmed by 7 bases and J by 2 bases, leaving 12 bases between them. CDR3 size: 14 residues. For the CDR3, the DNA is TGTGCCAGCAATCAAGGCAGGGCCTACAATGAGCAGTTCTTC. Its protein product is CASNQGRAYNEQFF.

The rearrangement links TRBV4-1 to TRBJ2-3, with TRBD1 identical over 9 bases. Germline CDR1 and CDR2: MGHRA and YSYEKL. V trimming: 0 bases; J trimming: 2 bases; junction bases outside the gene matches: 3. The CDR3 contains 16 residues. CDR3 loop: CASSQETGGITDTQYF. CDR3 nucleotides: TGCGCCAGCAGCCAAGAGACAGGGGGTATCACAGATACGCAGTATTTT.

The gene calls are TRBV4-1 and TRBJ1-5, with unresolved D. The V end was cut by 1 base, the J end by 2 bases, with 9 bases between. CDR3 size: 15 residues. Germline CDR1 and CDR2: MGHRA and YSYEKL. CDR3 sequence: CASSQVGDGNQPQHF. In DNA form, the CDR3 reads TGCGCCAGCAGCCAAGTGGGAGACGGCAATCAGCCCCAGCATTTT.

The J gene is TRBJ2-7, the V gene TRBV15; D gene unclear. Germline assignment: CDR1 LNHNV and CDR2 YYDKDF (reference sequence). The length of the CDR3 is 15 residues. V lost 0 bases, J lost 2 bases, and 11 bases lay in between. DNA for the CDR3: TGTGCCACCAGCAGAGATAGCACACATCCCTACGAGCAGTACTTC. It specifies CATSRDSTHPYEQYF.

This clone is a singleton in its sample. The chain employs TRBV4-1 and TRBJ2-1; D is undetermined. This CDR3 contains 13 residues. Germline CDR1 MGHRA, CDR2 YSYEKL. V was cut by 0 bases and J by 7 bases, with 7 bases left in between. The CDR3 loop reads CASSQDPTNEQFF. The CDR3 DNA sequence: TGCGCCAGCAGCCAAGACCCCACAAATGAGCAGTTCTTC.